These T cell receptor beta chains were read from a single sample in a study of blood T cell repertoires in COVID-19. Sequencing was performed with immunoSEQ multiplex PCR; in TCRdb, only in-frame clones are kept and a portion is missing. The data show roughly 250,000 clones, 65% to 85% seen once. The sample taken for sequencing was peripheral blood. The source of these receptors is a man between 40 and 49 years old with active or convalescent COVID-19. Each CDR3 is given with its conserved first and last residue. Each record gives: clone size, J gene, D gene, V gene, CDR3 DNA, CDR3 protein. The D gene is left open where the match is weak. Expanded clones get a size class; other rows say once, few or many, or leave the size out.

>once|TRBJ1-1|TRBD1|TRBV30
TGTGCCTGGAGGACAGGGCCATCCAGACTGAACACTGAAGCTTTCTTT
CAWRTGPSRLNTEAFF
>NA|TRBJ1-1|NA|TRBV2
TGTGCCAGCAGCCTAGGGGCCTCCGGCACTGAAGCTTTCTTT
CASSLGASGTEAFF
>once|TRBJ1-1|NA|TRBV21-1
TGTGCCAGCAGCAAAGCTTGGGCCATGAACACTGAAGCTTTCTTT
CASSKAWAMNTEAFF
>NA|TRBJ2-2|TRBD1|TRBV7-3
TGTGCCAGCAGCATATCCGGGACAGGGGTCACCGGGGAGCTGTTTTTT
CASSISGTGVTGELFF
>NA|TRBJ2-1|NA|TRBV11-2
TGTGCCAGCAGCTTAGATCTCAATGAGCAGTTCTTC
CASSLDLNEQFF
>NA|TRBJ2-7|TRBD2|TRBV5-1
TGCGCCAGCAGCTTACGGGAGGGCGGATACGAGCAGTACTTC
CASSLREGGYEQYF
>NA|TRBJ1-6|TRBD1|TRBV10-3
TGTGCCATCAGTGCGGGACAGGGCAATTCACCCCTCCACTTT
CAISAGQGNSPLHF
>NA|TRBJ2-2|TRBD1|TRBV24-1
TGTGCCACCAGTGAAGCCGGGACAGGGAACACCGGGGAGCTGTTTTTT
CATSEAGTGNTGELFF
>few|TRBJ1-2|NA|TRBV11-3
TGTGCCAGCAGCTTGGGCAGTTCCTATGGCTACACCTTC
CASSLGSSYGYTF
>NA|TRBJ2-3|TRBD1|TRBV19
TGTGCCAGTAGCCATTGGACAGGTCCTAGCACAGATACGCAGTATTTT
CASSHWTGPSTDTQYF
>NA|TRBJ2-3|NA|TRBV4-1
TGCGCCAGCAGCCAATTTCCTTCCCTAGCGACAGATACGCAGTATTTT
CASSQFPSLATDTQYF
>NA|TRBJ1-2|NA|TRBV6-5
TGTGCCAGCATTCTAGATCAGGGATCCGGCTATGGCTACACCTTC
CASILDQGSGYGYTF
>NA|TRBJ2-7|TRBD2|TRBV19
TGTGCCAACGTAGCGGGCCAGAGCTCCTACGAGCAGTACTTC
CANVAGQSSYEQYF
>NA|TRBJ2-1|TRBD2|TRBV3-1/TRBV3-2
TGTGCCAGCAGCCAAGATCCCTTAGCGGGAGGATCCTACAATGAGCAGTTCTTC
CASSQDPLAGGSYNEQFF
>NA|TRBJ2-6|TRBD1|TRBV24-1
TGTGCCACCAGTGAGGCCGGGACAGGGGTCTCTGGGGCCAACGTCCTGACTTTC
CATSEAGTGVSGANVLTF
>few|TRBJ1-1|NA|TRBV7-9
TGTGCCAGCAGCTTAACGGGGCGGGGTGTTCGGCGAAACACTGAAGCTTTCTTT
CASSLTGRGVRRNTEAFF
>NA|TRBJ2-7|NA|TRBV9
TGTGCCAGCAGCGTAGCTCCCCAGACAGAGCAGTACTTC
CASSVAPQTEQYF
>NA|TRBJ1-1|TRBD1|TRBV6-5
TGTGCCAGCAGTCGACAGGGAGGTTGGGATGAAGCTTTCTTT
CASSRQGGWDEAFF
>NA|TRBJ2-2|NA|TRBV2
TGTGCCAGCAGTTGGCTTGGGGGGGCTAGCACCGGGGAGCTGTTTTTT
CASSWLGGASTGELFF
>once|TRBJ2-7|TRBD2|TRBV10-3
TGTGCCATCAGTGTAGCTAGCGGGAGTCTTAACGAGCAGTACTTC
CAISVASGSLNEQYF
>NA|TRBJ1-1|NA|TRBV2
TGTGCCAGCAGTGAGGAGGGATTCGGCACTGAAGCTTTCTTT
CASSEEGFGTEAFF
>NA|TRBJ1-1|NA|TRBV5-4
TGTGCCAGCAGCTTAAAGGGGGACCTTACGGACTTT
CASSLKGDLTDF
>NA|TRBJ2-1|NA|TRBV29-1
TGCAGCGTTGTGGGGCGATTTTTGAATGAGCAGTTCTTC
CSVVGRFLNEQFF
>NA|TRBJ1-2|NA|TRBV2
TGTGCCAGCAGTGAAGCAGCAGGGGTAGGAGGCTACACCTTC
CASSEAAGVGGYTF
>few|TRBJ2-1|NA|TRBV7-9
TGTGCCAGCAGCCCCCAGGGATTACTCTCCTACAATGAGCAGTTCTTC
CASSPQGLLSYNEQFF
>once|TRBJ2-2|TRBD2|TRBV30
TGTGCCTGGGACGGACTAGCGGGGGGCCTGAACACCGGGGAGCTGTTTTTT
CAWDGLAGGLNTGELFF
>once|TRBJ2-1|NA|TRBV5-4
TGTGCCAGCAGCTTGGCCGGAGTCGGCAGGGGAAGGTATGAGCAGTTCTTC
CASSLAGVGRGRYEQFF
>NA|TRBJ1-1|TRBD1|TRBV19
TGTGCCAGTAGTATTCAAGGGGGCACGAACACTGAAGCTTTCTTT
CASSIQGGTNTEAFF
>NA|TRBJ1-1|TRBD1|TRBV2
TGTGCCAGCGCTCCGGGACAGATGAACACTGAAGCTTTCTTT
CASAPGQMNTEAFF
>NA|TRBJ2-1|NA|TRBV15
TGTGCCACCAGCAGAGATCTGAGGGACAATGAGCAGTTCTTC
CATSRDLRDNEQFF
>NA|TRBJ1-1|TRBD1|TRBV14
TGTGCCAGCAGCAGGGGGCGGCTTAACACTGAAGCTTTCTTT
CASSRGRLNTEAFF
>NA|TRBJ2-1|NA|TRBV6-6
TGTGCCAGCAGTCCGTCCGTCGGGTCTTACGGGCAGTTCTTC
CASSPSVGSYGQFF
>once|TRBJ2-7|TRBD2|TRBV6-5
TGTGCCAGCAGCCGCCCTAGCGGGACTTTCTACGAGCAGTACTTC
CASSRPSGTFYEQYF
>few|TRBJ1-3|TRBD1|TRBV19
TGTGCCAGTAGTATGGTTCAGGGGGCTAGAAACACCATATATTTT
CASSMVQGARNTIYF
>NA|TRBJ2-1|TRBD2|TRBV4-3
TGCGCCAGCAGCCAAGAGCTCATACCTAGCGGACCCTACAATGAGCAGTTCTTC
CASSQELIPSGPYNEQFF
>NA|TRBJ2-1|TRBD2|TRBV5-3
TGTGCCAGAAGCTGGCGCGGGACTAGCGGGACCAGCTCCTACAATGAGCAGTTCTTC
CARSWRGTSGTSSYNEQFF
>NA|TRBJ2-2|NA|TRBV20-1
TGCAGTGCTAGTTCCAGGTTGAACACCGGGGAGCTGTTTTTT
CSASSRLNTGELFF
>NA|TRBJ2-1|TRBD1|TRBV7-9
TGTGCCAGCAGCTTAAGGACAGGGGAAAATGAGCAGTTCTTC
CASSLRTGENEQFF
>few|TRBJ1-6|NA|TRBV7-9
TGTGCCAGCAGCTTAGCAACAGGCATTTATAATTCACCCCTCCACTTT
CASSLATGIYNSPLHF
>NA|TRBJ2-2|NA|TRBV7-9
TGTGCCAGCAGCGCTGGGGGGTCAGGGGAGCTGTTTTTT
CASSAGGSGELFF
>NA|TRBJ2-3|NA|TRBV5-6
TGTGCCAGCAGCTTAAAGCCAGATACGCAGTATTTT
CASSLKPDTQYF
>NA|TRBJ2-6|NA|TRBV5-4
TGTGCCAGCAGCTTCGGGGGGCGAGGGACTGGGGCCAACGTCCTGACTTTC
CASSFGGRGTGANVLTF
>NA|TRBJ2-2|TRBD1|TRBV5-3
TGTGCCAGAAGGGGGACAGGGGGAACCGGGGAGCTGTTTTTT
CARRGTGGTGELFF
>NA|TRBJ1-2|TRBD1|TRBV10-3
TGTGCCATCAGTGGGGGACAGGGGCTTTTCTATGGCTACACCTTC
CAISGGQGLFYGYTF
>NA|TRBJ2-7|NA|TRBV2
TGTGCCAGCAGTGAGGCGTACGGGGTCGAGCAGTACTTC
CASSEAYGVEQYF
>NA|TRBJ1-6|TRBD1|TRBV4-3
TGCGCCAGCAGCCAAGTTTTTACAGGGGGAAGCTCACCCCTCCACTTT
CASSQVFTGGSSPLHF
>NA|TRBJ1-3|TRBD1|TRBV30
TGTGCCTGCCCTGACAGGGAGGTCGGGAACACCATATATTTT
CACPDREVGNTIYF
>many|TRBJ2-2|TRBD2|TRBV7-9
TGTGCCAGCAGCGGGACTAGCGGGGACACCGGGGAGCTGTTTTTT
CASSGTSGDTGELFF
>few|TRBJ1-2|NA|TRBV6-6
TGTGCCAGCATTGGGGGCGGCTACACCTTC
CASIGGGYTF
>NA|TRBJ1-2|TRBD1|TRBV6-2/TRBV6-3
TGTGCCAGCAGTCCCCCGGGACAGCTCTATGGCTACACCTTC
CASSPPGQLYGYTF
>NA|TRBJ1-2|TRBD1|TRBV18
TGTGCCAGCTCGCCGGGACAGTCCGCTGGCTACACCTTC
CASSPGQSAGYTF
>NA|TRBJ1-6|NA|TRBV9
TGTGCCAGCAGCGTAGAGGCCGGAGGGAATTCACCCCTCCACTTT
CASSVEAGGNSPLHF